Shown below are 2 T cell receptor beta chains from a single sample sequenced in a study of blood T cell repertoires in COVID-19. The table came from immunoSEQ multiplex PCR; TCRdb's copy has only in-frame clones and leaves some out. The sample holds 100,000 to 150,000 clones, approximately 86% seen once. Sequencing input: PBMCs or T cells enriched from blood (not recorded which). These receptors were taken from a woman in her forties or fifties who had recovered from COVID-19.

In its sample, this clone was seen a few times. In the same sample, other DNA sequences code for this CDR3. The gene calls are TRBV5-1 and TRBJ1-2; a possible D gene is TRBD1 (5 bases). The CDR3 covers 13 residues. The V gene lost 4 bases and the J gene lost 2 bases, with 9 bases spanning the gap. The V gene's germline CDR1 is SGHRS and CDR2 YFSETQ. CDR3 sequence (DNA): TGCGCCAGCAGCCTAGGGGAAAACTATGGCTACACCTTC. Translation: CASSLGENYGYTF.

The chain employs TRBV4-1 and TRBJ1-5; D call uncertain. V was trimmed by 0 bases and J by 4 bases, leaving 7 bases between them. There are 14 residues in the CDR3. The germline gives CDR1 MGHRA, CDR2 YSYEKL. This CDR3 reads CASSQEATNQPQHF. CDR3 coding DNA: TGCGCCAGCAGCCAAGAAGCGACTAATCAGCCCCAGCATTTT.